Listed here is a single T cell receptor (beta chain). Antigen: not known. The use of genomic DNA as template underpinned the TCR beta VDJ and CDR3 profiling. MiXCR, applied by TCRdb to the reads, yields one record per CDR3 protein. The sample lists 200,000 to 300,000 distinct CDR3 sequences; approximately 45% were seen once. The data derive from a study of CD8+CD57+ T cells in acquired aplastic anemia. In germline, CDR1 is SEHNR, CDR2 FQNEAQ (reference sequence). CDR3 size: 17 residues. V lost 5 bases, J lost 0 bases, and 17 bases lay in between. Study-wide results and caveats: Patients and controls had in common some 30 CD8+ CDR3 sequences.

Patients picked for sequencing had shown CD8+CD57+ cell expansion detected by flow cytometry. The chain recombines TRBV7-9 with TRBJ1-3; D gene unclear. The sequencing sample was made of sorted CD4+, CD8+, or CD8+CD57+ T cells (not recorded which) from PBMCs. The TCR was taken from a human donor with aplastic anemia. CDR3 in amino acids: CASSPHQAPSSGNTIYF. The CDR3 region has the DNA TGTGCCAGCAGCCCACATCAGGCACCGAGCTCTGGAAACACCATATATTTT. Full variable domain (outside the CDR3, taken from reference TRBV7-9 and TRBJ1-3): DTGVSQNPRHKITKRGQNVTFRCDPISEHNRLYWYRQTLGQGPEFLTYFQNEAQLEKSRLLSDRFSAERPKGSFSTLEIQRTEQGDSAMYLCASSPHQAPSSGNTIYFGEGSWLTVV.